This T cell receptor beta chain was sequenced during a study of T cell repertoires in cytomegalovirus infection. On the study more broadly: CMV infection plus the matching HLA type was flagged by public TCR beta signatures.

TCRdb recomputed calls from the reads with MiXCR, one row per CDR3 protein. The profile shows 200,000 to 250,000 distinct CDR3 sequences, approximately 38% of them singletons. In its sample, this clonotype was seen a few times. Its matching antigen is unknown. From germline, CDR1 is SNHLY and CDR2 FYNNEI. Between the trimmed V and J ends, which lost 9 bases and 2 bases, there was a span of 8 bases. CDR3 length: 12 residues. The J gene is TRBJ2-1, the V gene TRBV2; unclear D gene. The clonotype was recovered from a human donor in good health (CMV status not recorded). Some clones in this sample may be carry-over from other donors' samples. The sequences come from CD8+ T cells from cultured PBMCs, collected from culture after CMV antigen stimulation. The CDR3 loop reads CARHGTYNEQFF. In nucleotides, the CDR3 is TGTGCCAGACACGGAACCTACAATGAGCAGTTCTTC.